Only one count was recorded for the clone carrying this T cell receptor (beta chain). Antigen: not known. These data originate in a study of cytomegalovirus exposure and HLA in healthy donors. For the study at large: An early release of data contained 80 million to 85 million unique TCRs, which came from HLA-typed donors. Findings and limits, study-wide: The authors later found most CMV-associated TCR beta chains appeared HLA-restricted. When the data were analyzed later, several of the most significant clusters appeared to be linked to common viral pathogens.

The germline CDR1 and CDR2 sequences are SGHDT and YYEEEE. Between the trimmed V and J ends, which lost 0 bases and 2 bases, there was a span of 10 bases. The CDR3 has 15 residues. PCR employed 60 Vbeta and 13 Jbeta primers. Sequencing used immunoSEQ multiplex PCR; TCRdb keeps in-frame clones, though not all of them. The repertoire includes under 200,000 clones, 65% to 90% of them detected once, and around 0.3% sits in the top ten. The V call is TRBV5-6, the J call TRBJ2-3, with a weak D call TRBD2 (6 bases). The sequenced sample was PBMCs. The sequence came from a woman in her twenties or thirties in good health and CMV-seronegative. The CDR3 region is CASSLGGGNTDTQYF. Written as DNA, the CDR3 is TGTGCCAGCAGCTTGGGTGGGGGGAACACAGATACGCAGTATTTT.